The sequence of this T cell receptor (beta chain) was determined in a study of blood T cells in healthy people across ages. No fewer than 5.5 micrograms of total RNA were isolated from every sample. Sample-barcoded 5' priming and a J-beta primer mix drove a second PCR of 7 to 11 cycles. TCRdb redid the calling of the 5' RACE reads with MiXCR, one entry per CDR3 protein. Of under 2 million distinct CDR3 sequences in the sample, roughly a third were seen once. Material for sequencing was blood. The receptor was isolated from a woman aged 30 to 39 in good health.

The CDR3: CASRRDPTYGYTF. CDR3 nucleotides: TGTGCCAGCAGGAGGGACCCAACTTATGGCTACACCTTC. The gene calls are TRBV11-2 and TRBJ1-2; tentatively, D is TRBD1 (5 bases). Germline values: CDR1 SGHAT, CDR2 FQNNGV. This CDR3 is 13 amino acids long. Deletions cut 6 bases from V and 5 bases from J, with 13 bases between.